This T cell receptor beta chain was documented in a study of T-cell reconstitution after alpha-beta-depleted transplantation in children. Library preparation (for TCRbeta) was performed with unique molecular identifiers. TCRdb reprocessed the PCR reads via MiXCR and lists one record per CDR3 protein. The data contain fewer than 750,000 distinct CDR3 sequences, 25% to 30% of them singletons. V was cut by 1 base and J by 2 bases, with 3 bases left in between. There are 13 residues in the CDR3. Germline lookup yields CDR1 LNHDA and CDR2 SQIVND (reference sequence). This chain joins TRBV19 and TRBJ2-1; D gene uncertain. Sequencing was performed on PBMCs, taken before TCRalphabeta/CD19-depleted stem cell transplant. This clonotype originated in a boy younger than two with Wiskott-Aldrich syndrome, due to receive a stem cell transplant. CDR3 in DNA: TGTGCCAGTAGTATAGGGGCCTACAATGAGCAGTTCTTC. This gives the protein CASSIGAYNEQFF.